This T cell receptor (beta chain) stems from a study of metastatic and nonmetastatic thyroid tumors. The overall study: Samples came from malignant and benign thyroid patients, and repertoires were compared across blood and tumor or nodule tissue. Overall study findings and caveats: Malignant thyroid tumors reportedly had TCR beta diversity that was significantly higher than in benign nodules, in blood and tumor.

V dropped 4 bases and J dropped 2 bases, with 5 bases sitting between them. Germline V CDR1 and CDR2: LNHDA, SQIVND (reference sequence). This CDR3 is 13 amino acids long. This clone was seen repeatedly, ten times or more. Its antigen remains unidentified. Each patient came to thyroid surgery without any prior treatment (of any kind). In the source study's methods: The study's classifier, a distant-metastasis tool for papillary thyroid cancer, was built using CDR3 differences across clinicopathological groups. Using MiXCR, TCRdb re-called clones from the PCR reads. TCRdb, not the authors, supplied the V and J calls. The sample carries some 40,000 clones, roughly 16% recorded once.

J is TRBJ2-2 and V is TRBV19, with D unclear. The TCR was taken from a female donor with papillary thyroid cancer or a benign thyroid nodule (not recorded which). Some clones in this sample may be carry-over from other donors' samples. The sample was blood. The CDR3 is CASSNSNTGELFF. Written as DNA, the CDR3 is TGTGCCAGTAGTAACAGCAACACCGGGGAGCTGTTTTTT.